This entry lists 10 T cell receptor beta chains sequenced from one sample in a study of blood T cell repertoires in COVID-19. TCRdb's copy holds only in-frame clones and misses some; the assay was immunoSEQ multiplex PCR. This sample yields about 160,000 clones, of which around four fifths are seen a single time; roughly 19% belongs to the top ten. Sequencing was done on a sample of peripheral blood. The receptors shown here come from a woman of 80 years or more with acute or convalescent COVID-19.

The rearrangement joins TRBV20-1 to TRBJ2-1, with D uncertain. In germline, CDR1 is DFQATT, CDR2 SNEGSKA (reference sequence). V shed 2 bases and J shed 7 bases, with 6 bases lying between them. This CDR3 is 11 amino acids long. CDR3 sequence reads: CSARFGNEQFF. The CDR3 coding sequence is TGCAGTGCTAGATTCGGGAATGAGCAGTTCTTC.

CDR3 protein: CASSQELGGEAFF. DNA of the CDR3: TGTGCCAGCAGCCAAGAGTTGGGGGGGGAAGCTTTCTTT. The chain has TRBV14 and TRBJ1-1, with D tentatively TRBD1 (5 bases). Germline CDR1 is SGHDN and CDR2 is FVKESK. Trimming took off 0 bases at V and 8 bases at J, with 10 bases between the two ends. CDR3 length: 13 amino acids.

The chain has TRBV3-1 (or the pseudogene TRBV3-2) and TRBJ2-2, with 13 bases aligning to TRBD2. The CDR3 has 17 residues. Germline lookup yields CDR1 LGHDT and CDR2 YNNKEL (reference sequence). J lost 3 bases, V lost 5 bases, and 6 bases had no gene match. CDR3 residues: CASSEPGLAGYTGELFF. The CDR3 DNA follows: TGTGCCAGCAGCGAACCGGGACTAGCGGGATACACCGGGGAGCTGTTTTTT.

The V and J genes are TRBV3-1 (or the pseudogene TRBV3-2) and TRBJ2-1; TRBD2 matches 7 bases. CDR1 and CDR2 (germline): LGHDT, YNNKEL (reference sequence). This CDR3 region has 15 residues. With 1 base clipped from V and 4 bases from J, the junction kept 4 bases outside the gene matches. The CDR3 DNA is TGTGCCAGCAGCCAAGGATCTAGCGGATACAATGAGCAGTTCTTC. It yields the protein CASSQGSSGYNEQFF.

The chain combines TRBV5-1 with TRBJ1-1, with D perhaps TRBD1 (5 bases). Germline assignment: CDR1 SGHRS and CDR2 YFSETQ. The CDR3 runs 16 residues. The V end lost 4 bases, the J end lost 4 bases, and 20 bases lay between the germline ends. The CDR3 reads CASSLRPQSQGTEAFF. DNA for the CDR3: TGCGCCAGCAGCCTCAGGCCTCAAAGCCAGGGCACTGAAGCTTTCTTT.

The chain uses TRBV28 and TRBJ1-3, with 7 positions matching TRBD1. This CDR3 has 13 amino acids. Germline V gene sequence: CDR1 MDHEN, CDR2 SYDVKM. The V segment lost 2 bases and the J segment 7 bases; nucleotides outside the gene matches: 2. This CDR3 reads CASSLGTANTIYF. CDR3 bases: TGTGCCAGCAGTTTAGGGACAGCTAACACCATATATTTT.

This clone occurred many times. The chain carries TRBV2 and TRBJ1-5, with a tentative D call TRBD1 (5 bases). The CDR3 contains 12 residues. Germline CDR1 is SNHLY and CDR2 is FYNNEI. V was pared by 5 bases and J by 11 bases, with 13 bases between. The CDR3 bases are TGTGCCAGCAGTCAGGGAATGGTTTCCCAGCATTTT. It yields the protein CASSQGMVSQHF.

The rearrangement uses TRBV19 and TRBJ1-3; weak D call: TRBD1 (5 bases). Trimming left V 5 bases short and J 6 bases short, with 14 bases between. The CDR3 totals 14 residues. CDR1 and CDR2 from the germline V gene are LNHDA and SQIVND (reference sequence). The CDR3 region has the DNA TGTGCCAGTAGTTTCCAAGGCGGGACAAACACCATATATTTT. Its protein product is CASSFQGGTNTIYF.

The V and J genes are TRBV29-1 and TRBJ2-7, with D possibly being TRBD1 (5 bases). The CDR3 has 12 residues. V lost 5 bases to trimming and J lost 3 bases, with 11 bases between them. Per the germline V gene, CDR1 is SQVTM and CDR2 is ANQGSEA. CDR3 residues: CSVSTDGYEQYF. DNA of the CDR3: TGCAGCGTTTCGACAGACGGCTACGAGCAGTACTTC.

The chain employs TRBV19 and TRBJ1-3; 7 bases match TRBD1. CDR1 and CDR2 from the germline V gene are LNHDA and SQIVND (reference sequence). The CDR3 has 15 amino acids. After removal of 4 bases from V and 0 bases from J, the junction contained 3 bases not matched to a gene. CDR3 nucleotides: TGTGCCAGTAGTACCAGACAGGGCTCTGGAAACACCATATATTTT. It yields the protein CASSTRQGSGNTIYF.